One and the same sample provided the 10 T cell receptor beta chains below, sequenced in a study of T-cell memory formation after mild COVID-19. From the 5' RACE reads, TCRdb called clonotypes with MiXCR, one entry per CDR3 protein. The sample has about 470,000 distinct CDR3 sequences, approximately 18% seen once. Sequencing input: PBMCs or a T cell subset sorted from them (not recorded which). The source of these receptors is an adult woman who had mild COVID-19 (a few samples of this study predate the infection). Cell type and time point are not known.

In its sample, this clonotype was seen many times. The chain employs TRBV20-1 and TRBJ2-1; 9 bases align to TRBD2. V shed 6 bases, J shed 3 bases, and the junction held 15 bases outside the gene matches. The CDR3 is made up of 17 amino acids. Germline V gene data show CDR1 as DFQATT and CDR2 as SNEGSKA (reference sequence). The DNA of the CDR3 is TGCAGTGCCATCTATCCAAGGACTAGCGATCTCTACAATGAGCAGTTCTTC. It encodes CSAIYPRTSDLYNEQFF.

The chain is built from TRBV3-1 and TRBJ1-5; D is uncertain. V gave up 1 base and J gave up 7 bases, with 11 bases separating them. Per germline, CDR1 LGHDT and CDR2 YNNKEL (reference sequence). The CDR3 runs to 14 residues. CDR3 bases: TGTGCCAGCAGCCAAGGTGGTAGTTGGCAGCCCCAGCATTTT. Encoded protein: CASSQGGSWQPQHF.

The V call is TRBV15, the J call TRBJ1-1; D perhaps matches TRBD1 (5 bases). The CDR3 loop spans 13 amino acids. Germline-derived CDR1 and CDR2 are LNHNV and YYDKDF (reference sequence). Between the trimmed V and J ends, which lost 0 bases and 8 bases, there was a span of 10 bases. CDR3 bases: TGTGCCACCAGCAGAGATAGGGGAGCCGAAGCTTTCTTT. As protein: CATSRDRGAEAFF.

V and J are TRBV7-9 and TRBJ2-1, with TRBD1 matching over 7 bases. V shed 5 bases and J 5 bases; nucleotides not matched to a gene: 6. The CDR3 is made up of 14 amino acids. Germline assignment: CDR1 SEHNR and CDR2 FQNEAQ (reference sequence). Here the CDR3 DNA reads TGTGCCAGCAGCGTTACGACAGGGCACAATGAGCAGTTCTTC. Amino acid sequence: CASSVTTGHNEQFF.

DNA for the CDR3: TGTGCCAGCAGCCCTAATGGTGCCGGGGAGCTGTTTTTT. Amino acid sequence: CASSPNGAGELFF. This rearrangement joins TRBV12-3 or TRBV12-4 to TRBJ2-2; D not resolved. This CDR3 has 13 amino acids. V shed 6 bases and J shed 6 bases, with 11 bases lying between them.

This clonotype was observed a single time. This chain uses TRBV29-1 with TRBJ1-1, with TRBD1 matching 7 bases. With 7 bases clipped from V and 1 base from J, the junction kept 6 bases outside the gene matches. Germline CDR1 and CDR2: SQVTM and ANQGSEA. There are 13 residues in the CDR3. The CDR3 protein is CSAEGQQNTEAFF. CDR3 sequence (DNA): TGCAGCGCTGAGGGACAGCAGAACACTGAAGCTTTCTTT.

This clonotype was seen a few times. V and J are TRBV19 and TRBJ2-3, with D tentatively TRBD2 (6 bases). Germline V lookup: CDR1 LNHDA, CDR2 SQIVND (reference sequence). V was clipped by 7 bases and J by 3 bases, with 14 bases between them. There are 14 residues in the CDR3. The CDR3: CASTPSGTTDTQYF. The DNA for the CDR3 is TGTGCCAGTACTCCATCCGGGACTACAGATACGCAGTATTTT.

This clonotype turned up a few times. CDR3 sequence reads: CASSRTPDGYTF. CDR3 DNA: TGTGCCAGCAGCCGGACCCCGGATGGCTACACCTTC. This rearrangement joins TRBV7-9 to TRBJ1-2; no reliable D call. The V gene's germline CDR1 is SEHNR and CDR2 FQNEAQ (reference sequence). The CDR3 loop spans 12 amino acids. Trimming removed 5 bases from V and 6 bases from J, with 10 bases in between.

The CDR3 loop is CASSYSVGPGANVLTF. As DNA, the CDR3 is TGTGCCAGCAGTTACTCGGTGGGACCTGGGGCCAACGTCCTGACTTTC. This chain joins TRBV6-2 or TRBV6-3 and TRBJ2-6; tentatively, D is TRBD1 or TRBD2 (5 bases each). Germline CDR1 is MNHEY and CDR2 is SVGEGT. The CDR3 sequence is 16 residues long. V lost 0 bases and J lost 2, with 8 bases in between.

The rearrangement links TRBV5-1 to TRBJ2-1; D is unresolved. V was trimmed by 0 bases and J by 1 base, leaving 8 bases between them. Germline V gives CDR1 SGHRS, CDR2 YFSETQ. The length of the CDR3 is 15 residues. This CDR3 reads CASSLAVLSYNEQFF. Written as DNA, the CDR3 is TGCGCCAGCAGCTTGGCGGTTCTTTCCTACAATGAGCAGTTCTTC.